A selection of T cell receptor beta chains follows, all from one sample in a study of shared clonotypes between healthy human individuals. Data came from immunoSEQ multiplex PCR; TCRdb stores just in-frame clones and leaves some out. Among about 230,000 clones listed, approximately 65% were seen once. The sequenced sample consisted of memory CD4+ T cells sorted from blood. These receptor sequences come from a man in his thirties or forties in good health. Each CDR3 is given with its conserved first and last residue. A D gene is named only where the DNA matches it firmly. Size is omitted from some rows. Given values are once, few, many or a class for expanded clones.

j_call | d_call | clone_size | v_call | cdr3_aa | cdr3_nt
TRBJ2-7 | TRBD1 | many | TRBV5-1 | CASSWTIGQEDEQYF | TGCGCCAGCAGCTGGACAATTGGACAGGAGGACGAGCAGTACTTC
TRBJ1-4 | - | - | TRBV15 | CATSRDSLGRGKLFF | TGTGCCACCAGCAGAGATTCCCTAGGTCGTGGAAAACTGTTTTTT
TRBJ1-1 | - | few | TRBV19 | CASSVRGTEAFF | TGTGCCAGTAGTGTCCGGGGCACTGAAGCTTTCTTT
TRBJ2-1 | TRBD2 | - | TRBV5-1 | CASSWGTSGSHNEQFF | TGCGCCAGCAGCTGGGGGACTAGCGGGAGTCACAATGAGCAGTTCTTC
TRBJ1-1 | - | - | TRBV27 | CASSFVASLNTEAFF | TGTGCCAGCAGTTTCGTAGCTAGTTTGAACACTGAAGCTTTCTTT
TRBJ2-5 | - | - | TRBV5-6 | CASSLWQGQETQYF | TGTGCCAGCAGCTTGTGGCAGGGCCAAGAGACCCAGTACTTC
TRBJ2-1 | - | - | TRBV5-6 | CASSLNYDEQFF | TGTGCCAGCAGCTTGAATTACGATGAGCAGTTCTTC
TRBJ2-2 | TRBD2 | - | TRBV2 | CASRGGSPNTGELFF | TGTGCCAGCAGGGGCGGGAGCCCGAACACCGGGGAGCTGTTTTTT
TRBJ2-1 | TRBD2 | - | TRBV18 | CASSPVSGLAVNNEQFF | TGTGCCAGCTCACCGGTCTCGGGACTAGCGGTTAACAATGAGCAGTTCTTC
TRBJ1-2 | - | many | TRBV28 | CASSPPEQPRGYTF | TGTGCCAGCAGTCCCCCCGAACAGCCAAGGGGCTACACCTTC
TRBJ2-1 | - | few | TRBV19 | CASSPFNNEQFF | TGTGCCAGTAGCCCCTTTAACAATGAGCAGTTCTTC
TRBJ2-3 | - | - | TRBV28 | CASIDGSRDRGTDTQYF | TGTGCCAGCATCGACGGTTCCCGGGACCGTGGCACAGATACGCAGTATTTT
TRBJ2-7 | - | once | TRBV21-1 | CASSKNQGTSGTYEQYF | TGTGCCAGCAGCAAAAATCAAGGGACTAGCGGGACATACGAGCAGTACTTC
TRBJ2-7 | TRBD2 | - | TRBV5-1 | CASSRTPSVGGVYEQYF | TGCGCCAGCAGCCGGACTCCCAGTGTGGGGGGGGTGTACGAGCAGTACTTC
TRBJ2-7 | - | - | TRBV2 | CASSGPTAATYEQYF | TGTGCCAGCAGTGGCCCAACCGCGGCCACCTACGAGCAGTACTTC
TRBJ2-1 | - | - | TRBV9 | CASSVWPRSDNEQFF | TGTGCCAGCAGCGTATGGCCTAGATCTGACAATGAGCAGTTCTTC
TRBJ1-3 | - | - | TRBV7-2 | CASSLRPGVGNTIYF | TGTGCCAGCAGCCTAAGGCCAGGGGTTGGAAACACCATATATTTT
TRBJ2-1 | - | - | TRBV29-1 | CSARKGTYNEQFF | TGCAGCGCACGTAAAGGGACCTACAATGAGCAGTTCTTC
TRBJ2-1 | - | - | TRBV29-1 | CSVSLYNEQFF | TGCAGCGTCAGCCTCTACAATGAGCAGTTCTTC
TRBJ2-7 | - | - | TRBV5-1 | CASSPLTVTYEQYF | TGTGCCAGCAGCCCCTTGACAGTTACCTACGAGCAGTACTTC
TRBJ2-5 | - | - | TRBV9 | CASSERAGSGQETQYF | TGTGCCAGCAGCGAGAGGGCGGGTAGCGGCCAAGAGACCCAGTACTTC
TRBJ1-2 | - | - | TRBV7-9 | CASSLSSTTGKRGYTF | TGTGCCAGCAGCTTATCCTCAACTACAGGGAAGCGGGGCTACACCTTC
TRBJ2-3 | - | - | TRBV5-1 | CASSWGDLTDTQYF | TGCGCCAGCAGCTGGGGGGACCTCACAGATACGCAGTATTTT
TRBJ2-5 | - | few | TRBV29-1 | CSVNIGVGGETQYF | TGCAGCGTTAATATCGGGGTCGGAGGGGAGACCCAGTACTTC
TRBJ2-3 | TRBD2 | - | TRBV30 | CAWSDLSGSRYTQYF | TGTGCCTGGAGTGACCTTAGCGGGAGTCGATATACGCAGTATTTT
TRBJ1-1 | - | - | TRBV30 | CAWSVRAANTEAFF | TGTGCCTGGAGTGTACGGGCGGCGAACACTGAAGCTTTCTTT
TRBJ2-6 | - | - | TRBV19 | CASSSRANVLTF | TGTGCCAGTTCCAGTAGGGCCAACGTCCTGACTTTC
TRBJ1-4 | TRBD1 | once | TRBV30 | CAWSRYSGTVNEKLFF | TGTGCCTGGAGCCGATATTCCGGGACAGTGAATGAAAAACTGTTTTTT
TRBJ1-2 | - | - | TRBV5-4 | CASSSLVQGSQYGYTF | TGTGCCAGCAGCTCGTTGGTCCAGGGGAGTCAGTATGGCTACACCTTC
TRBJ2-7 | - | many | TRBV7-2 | CASSLGLRGEQYF | TGTGCCAGCAGCCTCGGGTTGCGAGGGGAGCAGTACTTC
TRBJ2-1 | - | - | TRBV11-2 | CASSLWREQGEQFF | TGTGCCAGCAGCTTATGGAGGGAGCAGGGTGAGCAGTTCTTC
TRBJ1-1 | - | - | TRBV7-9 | CASSLNTEAFF | TGTGCCAGCAGCCTGAACACTGAAGCTTTCTTT
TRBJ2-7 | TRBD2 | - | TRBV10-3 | CAIRVSGVSYEQYF | TGTGCCATCAGGGTAAGCGGGGTCTCCTACGAGCAGTACTTC
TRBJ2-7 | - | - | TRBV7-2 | CASSLEGRGPRGEQYF | TGTGCCAGCAGCTTAGAGGGCAGGGGCCCCCGCGGCGAGCAGTACTTC
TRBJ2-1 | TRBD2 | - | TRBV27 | CASSLRGARLAEYNEQFF | TGTGCCAGCAGTTTAAGAGGGGCACGGCTAGCGGAATACAATGAGCAGTTCTTC
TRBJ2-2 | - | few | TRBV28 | CASQREVGELFF | TGTGCCAGCCAAAGGGAGGTCGGGGAGCTGTTTTTT
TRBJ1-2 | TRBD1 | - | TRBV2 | CARSRDRDSGYTF | TGTGCCAGGAGCCGGGACAGGGATAGTGGCTACACCTTC
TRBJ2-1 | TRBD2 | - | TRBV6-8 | CASSYIPRLAYEQFF | TGTGCCAGCAGTTACATCCCCAGACTAGCGTATGAGCAGTTCTTC
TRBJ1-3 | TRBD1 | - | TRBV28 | CASRSPGQGNTIYF | TGTGCCAGCAGATCTCCGGGACAGGGGAACACCATATATTTT
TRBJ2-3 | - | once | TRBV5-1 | CASRSGTPTDTQYF | TGCGCCAGCAGGTCAGGGACACCCACAGATACGCAGTATTTT
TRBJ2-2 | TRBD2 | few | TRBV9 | CASSAALAGTGELFF | TGTGCCAGCAGCGCGGCACTAGCGGGCACCGGGGAGCTGTTTTTT
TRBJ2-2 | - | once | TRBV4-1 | CASSQVRTTGELFF | TGCGCCAGCAGCCAAGTTAGAACGACCGGGGAGCTGTTTTTT
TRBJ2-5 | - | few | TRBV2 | CASSRQWGRGTQYF | TGTGCCAGCAGTCGCCAGTGGGGGCGCGGGACCCAGTACTTC
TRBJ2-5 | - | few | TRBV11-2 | CASSSSAVGTGETQYF | TGTGCCAGCAGCTCTAGTGCCGTAGGGACTGGGGAGACCCAGTACTTC
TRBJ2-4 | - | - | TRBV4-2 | CASSQDILAKNIQYF | TGTGCCAGCAGCCAAGATATACTAGCCAAAAACATTCAGTACTTC
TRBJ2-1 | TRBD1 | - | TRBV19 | CAIRTGTGSYNEQFF | TGTGCCATTCGCACCGGGACAGGGTCCTACAATGAGCAGTTCTTC
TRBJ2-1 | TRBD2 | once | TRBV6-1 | CASSAGLAGYNEQFF | TGTGCCAGCAGTGCGGGACTAGCGGGCTACAATGAGCAGTTCTTC
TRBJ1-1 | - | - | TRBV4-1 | CASSQRPPGAQGTEAFF | TGCGCCAGCAGCCAGAGGCCACCGGGGGCGCAGGGAACTGAAGCTTTCTTT
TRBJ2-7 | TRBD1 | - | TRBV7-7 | CAIQARQGKYEQYF | TGTGCTATCCAAGCGAGACAGGGAAAGTACGAGCAGTACTTC
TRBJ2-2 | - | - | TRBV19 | CASSTRRQMNTGELFF | TGTGCCAGTAGTACCCGAAGACAGATGAACACCGGGGAGCTGTTTTTT